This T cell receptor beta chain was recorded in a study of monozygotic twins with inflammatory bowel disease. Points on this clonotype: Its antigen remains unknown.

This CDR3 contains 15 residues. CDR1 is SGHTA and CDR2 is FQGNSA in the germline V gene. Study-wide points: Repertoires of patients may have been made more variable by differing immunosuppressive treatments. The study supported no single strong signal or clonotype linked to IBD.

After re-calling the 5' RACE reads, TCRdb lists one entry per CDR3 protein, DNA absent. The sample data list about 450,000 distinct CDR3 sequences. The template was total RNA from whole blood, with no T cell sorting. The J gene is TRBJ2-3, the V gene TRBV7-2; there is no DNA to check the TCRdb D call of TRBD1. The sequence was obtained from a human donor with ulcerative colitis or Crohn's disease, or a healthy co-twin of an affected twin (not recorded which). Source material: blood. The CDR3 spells CASSPSRVVSDTQYF.